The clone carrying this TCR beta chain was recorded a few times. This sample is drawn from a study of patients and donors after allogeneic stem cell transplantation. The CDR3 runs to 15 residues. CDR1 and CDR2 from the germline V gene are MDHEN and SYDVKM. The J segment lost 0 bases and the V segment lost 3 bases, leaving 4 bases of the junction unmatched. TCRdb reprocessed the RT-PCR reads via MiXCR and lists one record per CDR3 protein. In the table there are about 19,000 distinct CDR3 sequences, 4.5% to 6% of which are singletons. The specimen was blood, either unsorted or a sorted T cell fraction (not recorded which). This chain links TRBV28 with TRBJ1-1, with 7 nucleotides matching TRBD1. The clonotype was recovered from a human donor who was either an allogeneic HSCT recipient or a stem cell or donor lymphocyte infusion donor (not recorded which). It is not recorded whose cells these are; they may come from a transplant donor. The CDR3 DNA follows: TGTGCCAGCAGTTTGGAACAGGGGCTGAACACTGAAGCTTTCTTT. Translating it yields CASSLEQGLNTEAFF. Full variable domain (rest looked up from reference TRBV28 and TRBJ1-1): DVKVTQSSRYLVKRTGEKVFLECVQDMDHENMFWYRQDPGLGLRLIYFSYDVKMKEKGDIPEGYSVSREKKERFSLILESASTNQTSMYLCASSLEQGLNTEAFFGQGTRLTVV.